The clone carrying this T cell receptor beta chain appeared a few times. The sample originates from a study of T-cell reconstitution after alpha-beta-depleted transplantation in children. Germline CDR1 and CDR2: MNHEY and SVGAGI. V lost 4 bases to trimming and J lost 1 base; unmatched junction nucleotides: 6. The CDR3 is 16 amino acids. The authors prepared the TCRbeta library with unique molecular identifiers. Each CDR3 protein gets one entry after TCRdb re-called the PCR reads with MiXCR. The data hold just under 350,000 distinct CDR3 sequences, with about a sixth observed a single time. The V gene is TRBV6-5, the J gene TRBJ2-1, with TRBD1 identical over 8 bases. Sample: PBMCs, mostly from graft donor cells, taken 360 days after TCRalphabeta/CD19-depleted stem cell transplant. The receptor was isolated from a male patient aged 2-9 years who had a stem cell transplant for acute lymphoblastic leukemia, so the T cells may come from the graft donor. CDR3 amino acids: CASSSQGAKSYNEQFF. CDR3 DNA: TGTGCCAGCAGTTCCCAGGGGGCGAAATCCTACAATGAGCAGTTCTTC.